One sample yielded the 15 T cell receptor beta chains listed below, sequenced in a study of Graves' ophthalmopathy and Graves' hyperthyroidism. Amplifying from RNA transcripts, the study obtained TCR beta CDR3 regions. In the first round, RT-PCR was carried out with HTBI primers, and a multiplex PCR formed the second round. Each CDR3 protein is one row after TCRdb ran MiXCR on the multiplex PCR reads. The data show some 39,000 distinct CDR3 sequences, approximately 50% seen once. The sequencing sample was made of peripheral blood. Receptor source: an adult woman with stable Graves' hyperthyroidism.

This chain connects TRBV6-1 to TRBJ1-1; 7 bases line up with TRBD1. This CDR3 is 14 amino acids long. Germline assignment: CDR1 MNHNS and CDR2 SASEGT. Trimming cost V 5 bases and J 5 bases; bases outside gene matches: 8. The CDR3, as DNA: TGTGCCAGCAGTTTACAGGGGTTAGGGACTGAAGCTTTCTTT. As protein: CASSLQGLGTEAFF.

This clonotype was detected ten times or more. Here the CDR3 DNA reads TGCAGTGCTAGCGAGAGGTCTGGGGCCAACGTCCTGACTTTC. This translates into CSASERSGANVLTF. The chain couples TRBV20-1 to TRBJ2-6; D gene unclear. CDR1 and CDR2 from the germline V gene are DFQATT and SNEGSKA (reference sequence). CDR3 length: 14 amino acids. Trimming shortened V by 3 bases and J by 1 base, and 7 bases separated the two germline ends.

The sample holds one count of this clonotype. The V and J genes are TRBV9 and TRBJ2-5; 7 bases are shared with TRBD1. In germline, CDR1 is SGDLS, CDR2 YYNGEE. V was clipped by 4 bases and J by 2 bases; unmatched bases: 5. This CDR3 contains 14 residues. CDR3 amino acids: CASSPGTVQETQYF. DNA for the CDR3: TGTGCCAGCAGCCCCGGGACAGTGCAAGAGACCCAGTACTTC.

By sample share, this clonotype is large (0.1 to 1%). The V call is TRBV29-1, the J call TRBJ2-7; D is possibly TRBD2 (6 bases). This CDR3 is built from 12 residues. Germline V lookup: CDR1 SQVTM, CDR2 ANQGSEA. Trimming left V 3 bases short and J 2 bases short, with 8 bases between. The CDR3 reads CSVELATYEQYF. Here the CDR3 DNA reads TGCAGCGTTGAGCTAGCGACCTACGAGCAGTACTTC.

This clonotype was seen at least ten times. One end of the junction fails to match germline, which may point to a read error. The chain joins TRBV7-2 to TRBJ1-6; D call uncertain. CDR3 length equals 16 residues. From germline, CDR1 is SGHTA and CDR2 FQGNSA. The chain's CDR3 is CASSLVSAISPSALHF. Written as DNA, the CDR3 is TGTGCCAGCAGCTTAGTGTCCGCTATATCCCCTTCAGCCCTCCACTTT.

The V call is TRBV7-9, the J call TRBJ2-5; a weak D match, TRBD2 (6 bases). Germline lookup yields CDR1 SEHNR and CDR2 FQNEAQ (reference sequence). The CDR3 spans 14 residues. Between the trimmed V and J ends, which lost 5 bases and 10 bases, there was a span of 20 bases. The CDR3 DNA reads TGTGCCAGCAGCCGCGGGACGGTCCAAGGAGACCAGTACTTC. The encoded protein is CASSRGTVQGDQYF.

This sequence joins TRBV9 and TRBJ2-2, with TRBD1 identical over 10 bases. The CDR3 is made up of 14 amino acids. CDR1 and CDR2 from the germline V gene are SGDLS and YYNGEE. V lost 4 bases to trimming and J lost 6 bases; unmatched junction nucleotides: 3. The CDR3 here is CASSPDRGAGELFF. The CDR3 DNA sequence: TGTGCCAGCAGCCCGGACAGGGGGGCCGGGGAGCTGTTTTTT.

At least ten counts were recorded for this clonotype. The chain links TRBV28 to TRBJ2-7, with D tentatively TRBD2 (7 bases). V gave up 5 bases and J gave up 1 base, with 18 bases separating them. This CDR3 contains 16 residues. Per germline, CDR1 MDHEN and CDR2 SYDVKM. This chain's CDR3 is CASSAPRGAQSYEQYF. The CDR3, as DNA: TGTGCCAGCAGTGCCCCCCGGGGGGCGCAATCCTACGAGCAGTACTTC.

The chain employs TRBV6-6 and TRBJ1-2; 7 nucleotides align to TRBD1. Per germline, CDR1 MNHNY and CDR2 SVGAGI (reference sequence). The V gene end was trimmed by 4 bases and the J gene end by 4 bases; junction bases not matched to a gene: 0. The CDR3 loop spans 12 amino acids. The chain's CDR3 is CASSWTGYGYTF. DNA of the CDR3: TGTGCCAGCAGTTGGACAGGCTATGGCTACACCTTC.

The chain links TRBV7-3 to TRBJ1-6; 8 bases map to TRBD1. Germline V gene lookup returns CDR1 SGHTA and CDR2 FQGTGA. CDR3 size: 12 residues. J gave up 12 bases and V 4 bases, and 2 bases lay outside the gene matches. The DNA for the CDR3 is TGTGCCAGCAGCTCCACAGGGGGACCCCTCCACTTT. Translating it yields CASSSTGGPLHF. Filled out from reference TRBV7-3 and TRBJ1-6, the complete variable domain reads GAGVSQTPSNKVTEKGKYVELRCDPISGHTALYWYRQSLGQGPEFLIYFQGTGAADDSGLPNDRFFAVRPEGSVSTLKIQRTERGDSAVYLCASSSTGGPLHFGNGTRLTVT.

This clonotype was counted at least ten times. The chain recombines TRBV5-1 with TRBJ2-3; D is unresolved. Germline values: CDR1 SGHRS, CDR2 YFSETQ. The CDR3 has 11 amino acids. V was clipped by 2 bases and J by 7 bases, with 5 bases between them. CDR3 loop: CASSFENTQYF. The CDR3 nucleotides read TGCGCCAGCAGCTTCGAAAATACGCAGTATTTT.

The sample holds many counts of this clonotype. The chain employs TRBV30 and TRBJ1-2; possibly TRBD1 for D (5 bases). V was pared by 2 bases and J by 0 bases, with 16 bases between. The CDR3 is 16 residues long. Germline assignment: CDR1 GTSNPN and CDR2 SVGIG (reference sequence). This chain's CDR3 is CAWSTDSPLANYGYTF. The DNA for the CDR3 is TGTGCCTGGAGTACCGACAGTCCCCTGGCTAACTATGGCTACACCTTC.

The J gene is TRBJ1-5, the V gene TRBV25-1, with 7 bases that match TRBD1. Looked up from germline, CDR1 is MGHDK and CDR2 is SYGVNS. The trim removed 3 bases at V and 5 bases at J, leaving 7 bases unmatched. CDR3 length equals 15 residues. The DNA of the CDR3 is TGTGCCAGCAGTGATCGGGACAGCGGTGATCAGCCCCAGCATTTT. This gives the protein CASSDRDSGDQPQHF.

This chain links TRBV29-1 with TRBJ1-1; D might be TRBD1 (5 bases). CDR3 length: 17 residues. V gave up 7 bases and J gave up 5 bases, with 29 bases separating them. CDR1 and CDR2 from the germline V gene are SQVTM and ANQGSEA. The chain's CDR3 is CSAASSLVQGGATEAFF. The CDR3 DNA sequence: TGCAGCGCCGCCAGCAGCTTGGTTCAGGGAGGGGCAACTGAAGCTTTCTTT.

As for this clonotype: One junction end disagrees with the germline gene, perhaps due to a read error. The V gene is TRBV7-8, the J gene TRBJ1-5; TRBD1 might be the D (6 bases). CDR3 length: 12 amino acids. In germline, CDR1 is SGHVS, CDR2 FQNEAQ. The CDR3 reads CASSRGGGPQHF. The CDR3 DNA reads TGCGCCAGCAGCCGAGGGGGGGGACCCCAGCATTTT.